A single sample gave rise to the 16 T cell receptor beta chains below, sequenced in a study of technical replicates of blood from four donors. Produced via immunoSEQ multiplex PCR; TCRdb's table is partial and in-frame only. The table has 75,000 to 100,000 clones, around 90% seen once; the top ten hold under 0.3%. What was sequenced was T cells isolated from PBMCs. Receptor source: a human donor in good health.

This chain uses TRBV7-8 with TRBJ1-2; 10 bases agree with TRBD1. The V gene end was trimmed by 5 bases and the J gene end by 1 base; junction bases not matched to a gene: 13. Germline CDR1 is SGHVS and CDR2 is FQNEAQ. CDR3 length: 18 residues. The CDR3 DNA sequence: TGTGCCAGCAGCCTTAACCTGGGACAGGGGACCTTTAACTATGGCTACACCTTC. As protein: CASSLNLGQGTFNYGYTF.

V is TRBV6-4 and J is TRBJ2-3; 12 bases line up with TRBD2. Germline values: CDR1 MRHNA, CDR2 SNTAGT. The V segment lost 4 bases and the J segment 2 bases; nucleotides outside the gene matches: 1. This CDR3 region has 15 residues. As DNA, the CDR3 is TGTGCCAGCAGTGCTAGCGGGGGGGCCACAGATACGCAGTATTTT. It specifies CASSASGGATDTQYF.

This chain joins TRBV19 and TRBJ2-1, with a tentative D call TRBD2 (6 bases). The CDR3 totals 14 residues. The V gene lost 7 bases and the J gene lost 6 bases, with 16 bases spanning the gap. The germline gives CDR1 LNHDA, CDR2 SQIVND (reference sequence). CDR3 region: CASTAPGEVNEQFF. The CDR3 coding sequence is TGTGCCAGTACCGCGCCGGGAGAGGTCAATGAGCAGTTCTTC.

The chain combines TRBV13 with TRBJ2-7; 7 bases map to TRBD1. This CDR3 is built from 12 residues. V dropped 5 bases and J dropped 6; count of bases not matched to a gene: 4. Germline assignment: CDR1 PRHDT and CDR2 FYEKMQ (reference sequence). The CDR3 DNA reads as TGTGCCAGCAGCCAGACAGGGACCGAGCAGTACTTC. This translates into CASSQTGTEQYF.

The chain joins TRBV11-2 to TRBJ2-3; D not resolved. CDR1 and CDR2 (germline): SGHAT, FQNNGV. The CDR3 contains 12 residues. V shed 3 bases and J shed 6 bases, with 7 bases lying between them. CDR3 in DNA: TGTGCCAGCAGCTTGTCGAGGGATACGCAGTATTTT. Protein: CASSLSRDTQYF.

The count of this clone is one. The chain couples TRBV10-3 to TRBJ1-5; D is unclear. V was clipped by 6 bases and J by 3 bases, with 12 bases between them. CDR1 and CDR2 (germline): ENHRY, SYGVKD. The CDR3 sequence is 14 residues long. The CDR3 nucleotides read TGTGCCATCAGCTTCGTAGACTACAATCAGCCCCAGCATTTT. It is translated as CAISFVDYNQPQHF.

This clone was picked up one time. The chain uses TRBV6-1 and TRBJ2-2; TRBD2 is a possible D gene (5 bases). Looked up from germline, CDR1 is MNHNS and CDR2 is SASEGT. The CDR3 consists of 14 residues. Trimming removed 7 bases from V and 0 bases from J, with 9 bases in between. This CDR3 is CASNRGANTGELFF. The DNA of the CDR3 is TGTGCCAGCAATCGGGGAGCGAACACCGGGGAGCTGTTTTTT.

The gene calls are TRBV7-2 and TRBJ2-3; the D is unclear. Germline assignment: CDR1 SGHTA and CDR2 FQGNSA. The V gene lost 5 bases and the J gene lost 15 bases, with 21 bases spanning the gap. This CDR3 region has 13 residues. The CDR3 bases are TGTGCCAGCAGCCCCCTAAACAGCCAGGCCCCTTATTTT. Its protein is CASSPLNSQAPYF.

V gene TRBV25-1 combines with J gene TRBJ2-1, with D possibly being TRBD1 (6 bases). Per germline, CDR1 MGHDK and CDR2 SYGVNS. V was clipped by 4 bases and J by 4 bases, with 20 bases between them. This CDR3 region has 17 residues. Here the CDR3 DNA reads TGTGCCAGCAGTGGATCAGGGAGAGGGCAGGGGTACAATGAGCAGTTCTTC. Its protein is CASSGSGRGQGYNEQFF.

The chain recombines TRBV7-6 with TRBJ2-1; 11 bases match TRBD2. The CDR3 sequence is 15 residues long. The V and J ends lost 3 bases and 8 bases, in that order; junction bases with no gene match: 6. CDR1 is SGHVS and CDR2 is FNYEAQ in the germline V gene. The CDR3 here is CASSFSGGAEDEQFF. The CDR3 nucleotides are TGTGCCAGCAGCTTTAGCGGGGGGGCCGAGGATGAGCAGTTCTTC.

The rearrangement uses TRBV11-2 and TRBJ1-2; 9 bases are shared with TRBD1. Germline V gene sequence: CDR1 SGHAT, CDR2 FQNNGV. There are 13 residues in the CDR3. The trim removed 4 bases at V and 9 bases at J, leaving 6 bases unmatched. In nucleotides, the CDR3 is TGTGCCAGCAGCTCCGGGACAGGGTACCGCTACACCTTC. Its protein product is CASSSGTGYRYTF.

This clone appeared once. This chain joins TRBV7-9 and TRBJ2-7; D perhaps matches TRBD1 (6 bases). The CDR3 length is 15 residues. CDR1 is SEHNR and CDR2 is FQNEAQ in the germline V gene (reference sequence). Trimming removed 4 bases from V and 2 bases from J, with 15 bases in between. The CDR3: CASSSSRTVAYEQYF. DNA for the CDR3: TGTGCCAGCAGCTCATCCCGGACAGTAGCCTACGAGCAGTACTTC.

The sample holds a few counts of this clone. For the CDR3, the DNA is TGTGCCAGCAGCGTTGGACAGAATAGCAATCAGCCCCAGCATTTT. Residues: CASSVGQNSNQPQHF. The chain recombines TRBV9 with TRBJ1-5, with a tentative D call TRBD1 (6 bases). The germline V gene has CDR1 SGDLS and CDR2 YYNGEE. The CDR3 is 15 amino acids. V gave up 2 bases and J gave up 0 bases, with 9 bases separating them.

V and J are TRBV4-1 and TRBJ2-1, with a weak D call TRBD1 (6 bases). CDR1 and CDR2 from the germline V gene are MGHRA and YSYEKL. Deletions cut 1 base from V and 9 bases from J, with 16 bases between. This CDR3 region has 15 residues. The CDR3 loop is CASSQGGLGASEQFF. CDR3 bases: TGCGCCAGCAGCCAAGGTGGCTTGGGGGCGAGTGAGCAGTTCTTC.

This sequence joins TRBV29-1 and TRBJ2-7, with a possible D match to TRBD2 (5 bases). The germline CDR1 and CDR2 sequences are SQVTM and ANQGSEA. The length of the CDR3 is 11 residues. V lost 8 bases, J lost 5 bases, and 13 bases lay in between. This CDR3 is CSLAVGDEQYF. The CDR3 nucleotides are TGCAGCCTCGCCGTGGGAGACGAGCAGTACTTC.

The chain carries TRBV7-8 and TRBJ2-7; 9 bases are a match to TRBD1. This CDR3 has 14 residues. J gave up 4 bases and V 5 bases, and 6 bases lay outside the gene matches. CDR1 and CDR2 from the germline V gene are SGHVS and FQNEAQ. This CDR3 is CASSTETGGYEQYF. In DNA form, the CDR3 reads TGTGCCAGCAGCACTGAGACAGGGGGTTACGAGCAGTACTTC.